Below, one T cell receptor (beta chain) is given with its context. This sample is part of a study of blood T cell repertoires in COVID-19. Study context: Samples representing acute and convalescent COVID-19 were sourced from the United States, Italy and Spain. T cells, B-cell-depleted T cells, or PBMCs provided the cDNA or gDNA that served as material.

Authors' data handling: Reference gene primers were amplified, and this amplification served to estimate nucleated cell counts. Using immunoSEQ multiplex PCR, the repertoire was profiled, and TCRdb retains in-frame clones only, with some absent. V and J calls and clone size come straight from that table; D and trimming were deduced from the DNA. The table records 60,000 to 65,000 clones, 75% to 90% of them present only once. This CDR3 has 15 amino acids. CDR1 is MNHEY and CDR2 is SMNVEV in the germline V gene (reference sequence). V dropped 5 bases and J dropped 6; count of bases not matched to a gene: 10.

The chain is built from TRBV27 and TRBJ2-3; 8 positions match TRBD2. The receptor was derived from a human donor with active COVID-19. The donor label of this sample is uncertain. Sequenced sample: peripheral blood. The CDR3 region is CASSTGTRIGDTQYF. CDR3 DNA sequence: TGTGCCAGCAGTACCGGGACTAGGATTGGTGATACGCAGTATTTT.